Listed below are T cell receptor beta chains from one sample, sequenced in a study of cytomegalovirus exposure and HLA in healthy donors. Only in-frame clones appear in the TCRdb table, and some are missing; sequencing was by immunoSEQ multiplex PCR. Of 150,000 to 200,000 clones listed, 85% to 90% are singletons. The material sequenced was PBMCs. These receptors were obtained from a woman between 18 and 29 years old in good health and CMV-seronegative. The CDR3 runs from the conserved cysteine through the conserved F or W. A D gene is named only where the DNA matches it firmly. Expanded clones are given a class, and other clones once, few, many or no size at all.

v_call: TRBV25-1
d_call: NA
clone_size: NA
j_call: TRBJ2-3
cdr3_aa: CASSEYQRRADTQYF
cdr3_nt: TGTGCCAGCAGTGAATATCAGAGGAGGGCAGATACGCAGTATTTT

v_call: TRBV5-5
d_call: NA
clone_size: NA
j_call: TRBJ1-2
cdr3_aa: CASSLGGRAGSYTF
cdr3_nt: TGTGCCAGCAGCTTGGGCGGCAGGGCGGGGAGCTACACCTTC

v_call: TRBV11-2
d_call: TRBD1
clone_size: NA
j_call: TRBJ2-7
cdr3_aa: CASSTRQGVHYEQYF
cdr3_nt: TGTGCCAGCAGCACCCGACAGGGCGTGCACTACGAGCAGTACTTC

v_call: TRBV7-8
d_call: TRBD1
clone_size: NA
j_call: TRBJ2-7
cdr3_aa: CASSLGQGVSYEQYF
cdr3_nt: TGTGCCAGCAGCTTGGGACAGGGGGTCTCCTACGAGCAGTACTTC

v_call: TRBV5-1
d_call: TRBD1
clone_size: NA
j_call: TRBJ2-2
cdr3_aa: CASSWTGTGGSGELFF
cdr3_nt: TGCGCCAGCAGCTGGACCGGGACAGGGGGTTCCGGGGAGCTGTTTTTT

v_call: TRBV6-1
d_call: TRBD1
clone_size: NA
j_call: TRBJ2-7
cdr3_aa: CASTIRGGQVYEQYF
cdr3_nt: TGTGCCAGCACAATAAGGGGTGGACAGGTCTACGAGCAGTACTTC

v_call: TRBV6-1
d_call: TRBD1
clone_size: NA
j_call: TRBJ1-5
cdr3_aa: CASSEWTGGQQPQHF
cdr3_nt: TGTGCCAGCAGTGAATGGACAGGGGGCCAACAGCCCCAGCATTTT

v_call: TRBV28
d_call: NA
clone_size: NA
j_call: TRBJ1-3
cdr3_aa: CASTLDSSGNTIYF
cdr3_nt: TGTGCCAGCACCCTAGATAGCTCTGGAAACACCATATATTTT

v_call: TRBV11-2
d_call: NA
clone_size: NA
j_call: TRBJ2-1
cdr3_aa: CASSFASVYNEQFF
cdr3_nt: TGTGCCAGCAGCTTCGCTAGCGTTTACAATGAGCAGTTCTTC

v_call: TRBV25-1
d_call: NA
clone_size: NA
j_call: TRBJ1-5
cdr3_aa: CASSLSGANQPQHF
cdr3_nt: TGTGCCAGCAGTTTGTCAGGGGCCAATCAGCCCCAGCATTTT

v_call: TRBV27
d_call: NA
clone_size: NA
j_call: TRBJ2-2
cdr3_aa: CASSSGLTGELFF
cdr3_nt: TGTGCCAGCAGTTCAGGACTCACCGGGGAGCTGTTTTTT

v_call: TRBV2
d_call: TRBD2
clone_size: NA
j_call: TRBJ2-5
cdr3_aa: CASSLTSGRAYETQYF
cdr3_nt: TGTGCCAGCAGCCTGACTAGCGGGAGGGCCTATGAGACCCAGTACTTC

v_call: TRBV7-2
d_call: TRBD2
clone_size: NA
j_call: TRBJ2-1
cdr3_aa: CASSLGIFTSGRANEQFF
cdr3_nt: TGTGCCAGCAGCTTAGGCATTTTTACTAGCGGGAGGGCCAATGAGCAGTTCTTC

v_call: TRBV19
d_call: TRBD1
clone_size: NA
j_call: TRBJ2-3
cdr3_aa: CASRTRTGGVAGGTQYF
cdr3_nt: TGTGCCAGTAGGACACGGACAGGGGGAGTTGCGGGCGGTACGCAGTATTTT

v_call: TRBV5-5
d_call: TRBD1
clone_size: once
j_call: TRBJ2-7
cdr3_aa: CASSEAGTGFHEQYF
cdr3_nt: TGTGCCAGCAGCGAAGCCGGGACAGGGTTCCACGAGCAGTACTTC